These 32 T cell receptor beta chains share one sample of origin, sequenced in a study of shared clonotypes between healthy human individuals. Assay: immunoSEQ multiplex PCR; the TCRdb copy retains only in-frame clones and omits some. Seen here are some 1.4 million clones, more than 95% observed once, and the top ten hold roughly 1.1%. Source material: naive CD4+ T cells sorted from blood. The sample's subset: CD45RA+ positively selected. The source of these receptors is a man aged 25-45 years in good health.

J is TRBJ2-5 and V is TRBV5-4; unclear D gene. Germline CDR1 and CDR2: SGHNT and YYREEE (reference sequence). Trimming shortened V by 0 bases and J by 4 bases, and 13 bases separated the two germline ends. This CDR3 contains 15 residues. The CDR3 sequence: CASSLARRSGETQYF. CDR3 DNA sequence: TGTGCCAGCAGCTTGGCGAGACGTTCCGGAGAGACCCAGTACTTC.

This sequence joins TRBV5-1 and TRBJ2-3; no clear D. The CDR3 totals 14 residues. Germline values: CDR1 SGHRS, CDR2 YFSETQ. V was clipped by 2 bases and J by 4 bases, with 11 bases between them. The CDR3 DNA is TGCGCCAGCAGCTTTGGTGTCAACCCAGATACGCAGTATTTT. It is translated as CASSFGVNPDTQYF.

The chain recombines TRBV5-6 with TRBJ2-5, with unresolved D. The germline gives CDR1 SGHDT, CDR2 YYEEEE. The CDR3 extends over 13 amino acids. Trimming took off 0 bases at V and 4 bases at J, with 7 bases between the two ends. The CDR3 DNA sequence: TGTGCCAGCAGCTTGGCCCTAGTAGAGACCCAGTACTTC. This sequence encodes CASSLALVETQYF. Based on the CDR3 plus reference TRBV5-6 and TRBJ2-5, the full variable domain is DAGVTQSPTHLIKTRGQQVTLRCSPKSGHDTVSWYQQALGQGPQFIFQYYEEEERQRGNFPDRFSGHQFPNYSSELNVNALLLGDSALYLCASSLALVETQYFGPGTRLLVL.

This clone has a single count. The rearrangement joins TRBV5-1 to TRBJ2-7, with 9 bases fitting TRBD2. Germline V gene lookup returns CDR1 SGHRS and CDR2 YFSETQ. This CDR3 is built from 14 residues. V shed 4 bases and J 6 bases; nucleotides not matched to a gene: 8. This CDR3 is CASSRDSGGLEQYF. The DNA for the CDR3 is TGCGCCAGCAGCCGTGACAGCGGGGGGCTCGAGCAGTACTTC.

The genes are TRBV11-3 and TRBJ2-3; D is unclear. V was cut by 0 bases and J by 6 bases, with 7 bases left in between. Germline lookup yields CDR1 SGHNT and CDR2 YENEEA. The CDR3 is 13 residues long. CDR3 loop: CASSLDHTDTQYF. The CDR3 nucleotides read TGTGCCAGCAGCTTAGATCACACGGATACGCAGTATTTT.

The chain combines TRBV10-3 with TRBJ1-3; possibly TRBD1 for D (5 bases). The germline V and J ends were trimmed by 1 base and 2 bases, with 12 bases remaining between them. Germline V gene sequence: CDR1 ENHRY, CDR2 SYGVKD. This CDR3 region has 16 residues. The DNA for the CDR3 is TGTGCCATCAGTGAGTTAAGGGGCGTTACTGGAAACACCATATATTTT. Translating gives CAISELRGVTGNTIYF.

The chain has TRBV6-1 and TRBJ1-3; no definite D call. The V gene's germline CDR1 is MNHNS and CDR2 SASEGT. Trimming removed 3 bases from V and 2 bases from J, with 8 bases in between. This CDR3 is built from 14 residues. CDR3 sequence: CASSEKWAGNTIYF. CDR3 in DNA: TGTGCCAGCAGTGAGAAATGGGCTGGAAACACCATATATTTT.

This chain links TRBV5-1 with TRBJ2-7; 8 positions agree with TRBD2. This CDR3 has 15 residues. With V trimmed by 4 bases and J by 7 bases, 13 bases remained unmatched. Germline V gene sequence: CDR1 SGHRS, CDR2 YFSETQ. The CDR3 DNA sequence: TGCGCCAGCAGCCCGGGAGGCGGGAGGTTCCGTGAGCAGTACTTC. It translates to CASSPGGGRFREQYF.

V is TRBV7-9 and J is TRBJ1-1; no clear D gene. V lost 2 bases and J lost 9, with 13 bases in between. CDR1 is SEHNR, CDR2 FQNEAQ, per germline (reference sequence). The CDR3 covers 13 residues. CDR3 amino acids: CASSLMGREQAFF. CDR3 coding DNA: TGTGCCAGCAGCTTAATGGGGAGAGAGCAAGCTTTCTTT. The full variable domain, in which reference TRBV7-9 and TRBJ1-1 provide the parts outside the CDR3, is DTGVSQNPRHKITKRGQNVTFRCDPISEHNRLYWYRQTLGQGPEFLTYFQNEAQLEKSRLLSDRFSAERPKGSFSTLEIQRTEQGDSAMYLCASSLMGREQAFFGQGTRLTVV.

V is TRBV9 and J is TRBJ1-2; 10 nucleotides line up with TRBD1. V lost 0 bases, J lost 5 bases, and 10 bases stayed unmatched. CDR3 length: 17 residues. CDR1 is SGDLS, CDR2 YYNGEE, per germline. This chain's CDR3 is CASSVAGETGGTYGYTF. The CDR3 nucleotides are TGTGCCAGCAGCGTAGCTGGCGAGACAGGGGGCACATATGGCTACACCTTC.

The genes are TRBV28 and TRBJ2-3; 10 bases map to TRBD2. This CDR3 spans 17 amino acids. The germline gives CDR1 MDHEN, CDR2 SYDVKM. The J segment lost 5 bases and the V segment lost 2 bases, leaving 10 bases of the junction unmatched. CDR3 coding DNA: TGTGCCAGCAGTTTACACTCGGGACTAGCGATAGTAGATACGCAGTATTTT. As protein: CASSLHSGLAIVDTQYF.

The chain joins TRBV6-1 to TRBJ2-2, with D perhaps TRBD1 (6 bases). With 4 bases removed from V and 0 bases from J, the gap between germline ends came to 9 bases. Germline CDR1 and CDR2: MNHNS and SASEGT. The CDR3 has 15 amino acids. In DNA form, the CDR3 reads TGTGCCAGCAGTGGGGGACATCCGAACACCGGGGAGCTGTTTTTT. Its translation: CASSGGHPNTGELFF.

In DNA, the CDR3 is TGTGCCAGCAGCTTAGATTGGGGGACTGAAGCTTTCTTT. This codes for CASSLDWGTEAFF. The rearrangement joins TRBV7-8 to TRBJ1-1, with D perhaps matching TRBD1 (5 bases). Germline V CDR1 and CDR2: SGHVS, FQNEAQ. The CDR3 extends over 13 amino acids. The V end lost 1 base, the J end lost 5 bases, and 8 bases lay between the germline ends. The full variable domain, completed using reference TRBV7-8 and TRBJ1-1, is GAGVSQSPRYKVAKRGQDVALRCDPISGHVSLFWYQQALGQGPEFLTYFQNEAQLDKSGLPSDRFFAERPEGSVSTLKIQRTQQEDSAVYLCASSLDWGTEAFFGQGTRLTVV.

The rearrangement uses TRBV5-8 and TRBJ2-7; D not certain. Trimming pared 0 bases from V and 1 base from J, leaving 5 bases between. CDR1 and CDR2 from the germline V gene are SGHTS and YDEGEE. There are 13 residues in the CDR3. The CDR3 sequence: CASSLAQSYEQYF. CDR3 bases: TGTGCCAGCAGCTTGGCACAGTCCTACGAGCAGTACTTC.

The chain employs TRBV9 and TRBJ2-1; no clear D. The CDR3 runs 14 residues. Trimming pared 3 bases from V and 1 base from J, leaving 8 bases between. Germline-derived CDR1 and CDR2 are SGDLS and YYNGEE. The CDR3 DNA is TGTGCCAGCAGCGGGGGTGGGTCCTACAATGAGCAGTTCTTC. Its translation: CASSGGGSYNEQFF.

The chain has TRBV7-8 and TRBJ2-7; the match to TRBD2 covers 13 bases. CDR1 SGHVS and CDR2 FQNEAQ come from the germline V gene. The CDR3 has 18 amino acids. Trimming at V came to 5 bases and at J to 2 bases, leaving 12 bases not matched to a gene. The CDR3 region is CASSAHSGLAGSPYEQYF. CDR3 nucleotides: TGTGCCAGCAGCGCACATTCGGGACTAGCGGGATCCCCCTACGAGCAGTACTTC.

This clone was seen a single time. The V gene is TRBV7-6, the J gene TRBJ1-1; tentative D call: TRBD1 (6 bases). Germline lookup yields CDR1 SGHVS and CDR2 FNYEAQ. Trimming cost V 1 base and J 3 bases, with 9 bases left between them. The CDR3 sequence is 14 residues long. The DNA of the CDR3 is TGTGCCAGCAGCTTAGTGACAGGTTACACTGAAGCTTTCTTT. This translates into CASSLVTGYTEAFF.

Only one count was recorded for this clone. This chain uses TRBV5-1 with TRBJ2-1; TRBD2 aligns across 8 bases. The length of the CDR3 is 15 residues. CDR1 SGHRS and CDR2 YFSETQ come from the germline V gene. Germline trimming cut 1 base from V and 7 bases from J; bases unmatched to any gene: 7. For the CDR3, the DNA is TGCGCCAGCAGCTTGTTGACGGGAGGGTGGAATGAGCAGTTCTTC. Residues: CASSLLTGGWNEQFF.

This clone occurred once. The chain uses TRBV9 and TRBJ2-7; 8 bases agree with TRBD2. V was pared by 4 bases and J by 0 bases, with 12 bases of the junction left unmatched. The CDR3 is made up of 17 amino acids. The V gene's germline CDR1 is SGDLS and CDR2 YYNGEE. The CDR3 DNA reads TGTGCCAGCAGCCCCACCTTAAGGAGCGGGAGCTCCTACGAGCAGTACTTC. Its protein is CASSPTLRSGSSYEQYF.

V gene TRBV14 combines with J gene TRBJ1-5; 7 bases are a match to TRBD1. J gave up 0 bases and V 6 bases, and 11 bases lay outside the gene matches. From germline, CDR1 is SGHDN and CDR2 FVKESK. The CDR3 has 17 amino acids. CDR3 in amino acids: CASRWGQRNYSNQPQHF. The CDR3, as DNA: TGTGCCAGCAGGTGGGGACAGCGTAATTATAGCAATCAGCCCCAGCATTTT.

The chain links TRBV7-9 to TRBJ2-2; 9 positions match TRBD2. The CDR3 loop spans 14 amino acids. Per the germline V gene, CDR1 is SEHNR and CDR2 is FQNEAQ (reference sequence). The J segment lost 5 bases and the V segment lost 6 bases, leaving 4 bases of the junction unmatched. CDR3 sequence reads: CASSPSGETGELFF. In nucleotides, the CDR3 is TGTGCCAGCAGTCCTAGCGGGGAGACCGGGGAGCTGTTTTTT.

The V call is TRBV5-1, the J call TRBJ2-1, with 8 bases that match TRBD1. Germline CDR1 SGHRS, CDR2 YFSETQ. The length of the CDR3 is 15 residues. V dropped 2 bases and J dropped 5; count of bases not matched to a gene: 6. CDR3 nucleotide sequence: TGCGCCAGCAGCTTTACCGGGACAGGACACAATGAGCAGTTCTTC. It codes for CASSFTGTGHNEQFF.

This chain connects TRBV14 to TRBJ2-2, with TRBD1 as a possible D gene (6 bases). The germline V and J ends were trimmed by 0 bases and 4 bases, with 12 bases remaining between them. Germline assignment: CDR1 SGHDN and CDR2 FVKESK. This CDR3 comprises 16 residues. This CDR3 is CASSQDKGESTGELFF. The CDR3 DNA reads TGTGCCAGCAGCCAAGATAAGGGGGAGTCCACCGGGGAGCTGTTTTTT. Using reference TRBV14 and TRBJ2-2 for the parts outside the CDR3, the full variable domain is EAGVTQFPSHSVIEKGQTVTLRCDPISGHDNLYWYRRVMGKEIKFLLHFVKESKQDESGMPNNRFLAERTGGTYSTLKVQPAELEDSGVYFCASSQDKGESTGELFFGEGSRLTVL.

The gene calls are TRBV6-5 and TRBJ1-1, with TRBD1 matching over 9 bases. V lost 6 bases, J lost 3 bases, and 8 bases stayed unmatched. The CDR3 loop spans 15 amino acids. Germline CDR1 and CDR2: MNHEY and SVGAGI. In DNA form, the CDR3 reads TGTGCCAGCAGCCGCTATCGGACAGGGGACACTGAAGCTTTCTTT. Protein sequence: CASSRYRTGDTEAFF.

The V call is TRBV6-6, the J call TRBJ2-7, with 7 bases aligning to TRBD1. The ends lost 10 bases at V and 5 bases at J; junction bases unmatched: 8. The germline V gene has CDR1 MNHNY and CDR2 SVGAGI (reference sequence). The CDR3 consists of 12 residues. CDR3 sequence: CATGGQVHEQYF. The CDR3 DNA is TGTGCCACCGGAGGACAGGTCCACGAGCAGTACTTC.

The chain employs TRBV29-1 and TRBJ2-7, with TRBD2 identical over 7 bases. V dropped 4 bases and J dropped 2; count of bases not matched to a gene: 8. The CDR3 has 14 amino acids. Germline V gene sequence: CDR1 SQVTM, CDR2 ANQGSEA. The CDR3 reads CSVVLLADAYEQYF. CDR3 nucleotides: TGCAGCGTTGTACTCCTAGCGGACGCCTACGAGCAGTACTTC.

This sequence joins TRBV9 and TRBJ2-7; D gene unclear. This CDR3 is 16 amino acids long. Trimming pared 3 bases from V and 2 bases from J, leaving 18 bases between. Germline V gene lookup returns CDR1 SGDLS and CDR2 YYNGEE. The chain's CDR3 is CASSDSPLQPPYEQYF. The DNA for the CDR3 is TGTGCCAGCAGCGACTCCCCCCTGCAACCCCCCTACGAGCAGTACTTC.

The chain is built from TRBV28 and TRBJ1-5; D might be TRBD1 (6 bases). The CDR3 runs 15 residues. V was trimmed by 3 bases and J by 10 bases, leaving 19 bases between them. Per the germline V gene, CDR1 is MDHEN and CDR2 is SYDVKM. As DNA, the CDR3 is TGTGCCAGCAGTTTCTGGGGGGGCGCGGAAAGTCCCCAGCATTTT. This translates into CASSFWGGAESPQHF. The entire variable domain, with the rest obtained from reference TRBV28 and TRBJ1-5, is as follows: DVKVTQSSRYLVKRTGEKVFLECVQDMDHENMFWYRQDPGLGLRLIYFSYDVKMKEKGDIPEGYSVSREKKERFSLILESASTNQTSMYLCASSFWGGAESPQHFGDGTRLSIL.

The chain combines TRBV4-1 with TRBJ1-4; TRBD1 agrees at 9 bases. V shed 1 base, J shed 8 bases, and the junction held 5 bases outside the gene matches. This CDR3 has 15 residues. The germline V gene has CDR1 MGHRA and CDR2 YSYEKL. Here the CDR3 reads CASSQGDRDGEKLFF. The CDR3 bases are TGCGCCAGCAGCCAAGGGGACAGGGACGGGGAAAAACTGTTTTTT.

Note on this clone: This same CDR3 is encoded by further DNA sequences in the sample. The CDR3 nucleotides are TGTGCCAGCAGTTCGGGACAGAACACTGAAGCTTTCTTT. Residues: CASSSGQNTEAFF. The V call is TRBV28, the J call TRBJ1-1; tentatively, D is TRBD1 (6 bases). With 4 bases removed from V and 1 base from J, the gap between germline ends came to 7 bases. Germline values: CDR1 MDHEN, CDR2 SYDVKM. CDR3 length equals 13 residues.

This clone was counted a single time. V and J are TRBV7-2 and TRBJ2-1; possible D gene TRBD1, 5 bases. V was shortened by 5 bases and J by 4 bases, with 9 bases between the two germline ends. CDR3 length equals 13 residues. From germline, CDR1 is SGHTA and CDR2 FQGNSA. The CDR3 sequence: CASSPYRYNEQFF. CDR3 coding DNA: TGTGCCAGCAGCCCCTACAGGTACAATGAGCAGTTCTTC.

The chain carries TRBV6-5 and TRBJ2-1; D ambiguous. CDR1 is MNHEY and CDR2 is SVGAGI in the germline V gene. The CDR3 consists of 15 residues. Trimming removed 2 bases at V and 5 bases at J, with 13 bases between. The CDR3 here is CASSYQPIGHNEQFF. In nucleotides, the CDR3 is TGTGCCAGCAGTTACCAACCGATAGGGCACAATGAGCAGTTCTTC.